This T cell receptor (beta chain) was recovered during a study of CD8+CD57+ T cells in acquired aplastic anemia. Findings and caveats of the study: Patients did not significantly differ from controls in CD8+ Simpson's diversity.

The CDR3 is made up of 16 amino acids. Germline assignment: CDR1 MNHEY and CDR2 SVGEGT. The V gene end was trimmed by 8 bases and the J gene end by 5 bases; junction bases not matched to a gene: 14. By flow cytometry, patients selected for sequencing had shown an expansion of CD8+CD57+ cells. This clonotype occurred a few times. The antigen is not known. Using genomic DNA as the template, TCR beta VDJ and CDR3 profiling was carried out. TCRdb processed the reads anew with MiXCR; each CDR3 protein has one entry. The sample records fewer than 250,000 distinct CDR3 sequences, 40% to 50% being singletons. Sequences were obtained from sorted CD4+, CD8+, or CD8+CD57+ T cells (not recorded which) from PBMCs. The rearrangement links TRBV6-2 or TRBV6-3 to TRBJ1-5; 8 bases map to TRBD1. This sequence originates from a human donor with aplastic anemia. CDR3 in DNA: TGTGCCAGCTCGACTATCAGGGGGCTACTTGATCAGCCCCAGCATTTT. This translates into CASSTIRGLLDQPQHF.